This T cell receptor beta chain was profiled in a study of graft-versus-host responses after intestinal transplantation. Across the whole study: Transplantation in recipients was multivisceral, liver-intestinal, or isolated intestinal.

This clone has just a few counts. Its target is unknown. The method was immunoSEQ multiplex PCR; TCRdb's version includes in-frame clones alone and lacks a portion of them. The repertoire consists of nearly 100,000 clones, with 80% to 95% occurring once and the leading ten covering approximately 16%. Germline V gene lookup returns CDR1 MRHNA and CDR2 SNTAGT. This CDR3 comprises 14 residues. J was trimmed by 1 base and V by 4 bases; bases with no gene match: 0. General study results and limits: Some GvH clones appeared in ileal mucosa or blood before recipient bone marrow.

Material: PBMCs, obtained roughly 410 days after intestinal transplant. The chain recombines TRBV6-4 with TRBJ2-3; 9 nucleotides match TRBD1. The sequence came from a human patient who received an intestinal transplant, so some T cells may come from the graft donor. The CDR3 nucleotides are TGTGCCAGCAGTGGGACAGGGGGCACAGATACGCAGTATTTT. This encodes CASSGTGGTDTQYF.